The T cell receptor beta chain described here comes from a study of blood T cell repertoires in COVID-19. Overall study: COVID-19 samples collected from the United States, Italy and Spain covered acute and convalescent phases. Sources were T cells, B-cell-depleted T cells, or PBMCs; the material itself was cDNA or gDNA.

V was shortened by 6 bases and J by 2 bases, with 14 bases between the two germline ends. Looked up from germline, CDR1 is MNHEY and CDR2 is SMNVEV (reference sequence). The CDR3 runs to 14 residues. TCRdb keeps only in-frame clones here, not all; method: immunoSEQ multiplex PCR. The profile shows some 300,000 clones, about 87% of them singletons. Material: peripheral blood. The chain recombines TRBV27 with TRBJ2-7; possible D gene TRBD2, 5 bases. The sequence derives from a woman aged 30 to 39 who had recovered from COVID-19. The CDR3 nucleotides are TGTGCCAGCAGCCTCGGACTGGTCCCCTACGAGCAGTACTTC. It translates to CASSLGLVPYEQYF.